These T cell receptor beta chains were read from a single sample in a study of T cells in Graves' hyperthyroidism and ophthalmopathy. TCRdb re-analysed the multiplex PCR reads in MiXCR, keeping a single row per CDR3 protein. The table has under 500,000 distinct CDR3 sequences, 11% to 15% seen once. Sequenced: blood. The source of these receptors is a man between 45 and 60 years old with Graves' ophthalmopathy. Each CDR3 is given with its conserved first and last residue. A D gene is named only where the DNA matches it firmly. Clone size is shown for a subset of rows, as once, few, many or a class of expanded clone.

CDR3 DNA: TGTGCCAGCCTCAATGAGGTAGGGGAGCAGTTCTTC
CDR3 protein: CASLNEVGEQFF
J gene: TRBJ2-1
D gene: .
clone size: few
V gene: TRBV19

CDR3 DNA: TGCAGTGCTAGTTCGACGGACAGGGGCGCTGAAGCTTTCTTT
CDR3 protein: CSASSTDRGAEAFF
J gene: TRBJ1-1
D gene: TRBD1
clone size: many
V gene: TRBV20-1

CDR3 DNA: TGCAGCGTTGGGGCGGCAAGGTACAATGAGCAGTTCTTC
CDR3 protein: CSVGAARYNEQFF
J gene: TRBJ2-1
D gene: .
clone size: few
V gene: TRBV29-1

CDR3 DNA: TGTGCCAGCAGCCGTAGCGGGACTTTCACAGATACGCAGTATTTT
CDR3 protein: CASSRSGTFTDTQYF
J gene: TRBJ2-3
D gene: TRBD2
clone size: many
V gene: TRBV7-8

CDR3 DNA: TGCAGTGCTACGACTGGGGGGCAGACCCAGTACTTC
CDR3 protein: CSATTGGQTQYF
J gene: TRBJ2-5
D gene: .
clone size: many
V gene: TRBV20-1

CDR3 DNA: TGTGCCAGCAGTCTTCGACTAGCGGAGACCCAAGAGACCCAGTACTTC
CDR3 protein: CASSLRLAETQETQYF
J gene: TRBJ2-5
D gene: TRBD2
clone size: many
V gene: TRBV12-3/TRBV12-4

CDR3 DNA: TGTGCCAGCAGCCAAGCTCAGGGCCCGCTTGTATGGCAGTACTTC
CDR3 protein: CASSQAQGPLVWQYF
J gene: TRBJ2-7
D gene: .
clone size: many
V gene: TRBV3-1

CDR3 DNA: TGCAGTGCTCGGGTAGGAGTGCGGGAGACCCAGTACTTC
CDR3 protein: CSARVGVRETQYF
J gene: TRBJ2-5
D gene: .
clone size: many
V gene: TRBV20-1

CDR3 DNA: TGCAGTGCTAATAGACTAGCGGACAATGAGCAGTTCTTC
CDR3 protein: CSANRLADNEQFF
J gene: TRBJ2-1
D gene: TRBD2
clone size: few
V gene: TRBV20-1

CDR3 DNA: TGCGCCAGCAAAGAGCGTTTATCGCGCCGGGATACGCAGTATTTT
CDR3 protein: CASKERLSRRDTQYF
J gene: TRBJ2-3
D gene: .
clone size: few
V gene: TRBV5-1

CDR3 DNA: TGCGCCAGCAGTCCACTGCTAGCAGGGGCATCCTACGAGCAGTACTTC
CDR3 protein: CASSPLLAGASYEQYF
J gene: TRBJ2-7
D gene: .
clone size: .
V gene: TRBV10-2

CDR3 DNA: TGTGCCATCAGTGGAGGGTTGACGAACTCCTACGAGCAGTACTTC
CDR3 protein: CAISGGLTNSYEQYF
J gene: TRBJ2-7
D gene: .
clone size: few
V gene: TRBV10-3

CDR3 DNA: TGTGCCAGCAGTTTGGCCGGGACACCCACCTACGAGCAGTACTTC
CDR3 protein: CASSLAGTPTYEQYF
J gene: TRBJ2-7
D gene: .
clone size: .
V gene: TRBV12-3/TRBV12-4

CDR3 DNA: TGCGCCAGCAGCTTGGATGGCAGGAGTAACACTGAAGCTTTCTTT
CDR3 protein: CASSLDGRSNTEAFF
J gene: TRBJ1-1
D gene: .
clone size: many
V gene: TRBV5-1

CDR3 DNA: TGCAGCGTTGTGTCTAGCGGGACAACCTACGAGCAGTACTTC
CDR3 protein: CSVVSSGTTYEQYF
J gene: TRBJ2-7
D gene: TRBD2
clone size: .
V gene: TRBV29-1

CDR3 DNA: TGCAGTGTACCCTCTCTGCTAGGCGTCGCCGGGGAGCTGTTTTTT
CDR3 protein: CSVPSLLGVAGELFF
J gene: TRBJ2-2
D gene: .
clone size: .
V gene: TRBV20-1

CDR3 DNA: TGTGCCAGCAGTGAGCGGACAGCTTACAATGAGCAGTTCTTC
CDR3 protein: CASSERTAYNEQFF
J gene: TRBJ2-1
D gene: .
clone size: .
V gene: TRBV2

CDR3 DNA: TGTGCCAGCAGCCGATCGGGACTAGCGGGCCACACCGGGGAGCTGTTTTTT
CDR3 protein: CASSRSGLAGHTGELFF
J gene: TRBJ2-2
D gene: TRBD2
clone size: many
V gene: TRBV3-1

CDR3 DNA: TGTGCCAGCAGTTCCCAGACAGGTGGTGGCTACACCTTC
CDR3 protein: CASSSQTGGGYTF
J gene: TRBJ1-2
D gene: .
clone size: few
V gene: TRBV6-5

CDR3 DNA: TGTGCCAGCAGAGTGACTGTGAGCTCCTACGAGCAGTACTTC
CDR3 protein: CASRVTVSSYEQYF
J gene: TRBJ2-7
D gene: .
clone size: many
V gene: TRBV6-1

CDR3 DNA: TGTGCCAGCAGCTTCTTCAATCCCGAGACCCAGTACTTC
CDR3 protein: CASSFFNPETQYF
J gene: TRBJ2-5
D gene: .
clone size: .
V gene: TRBV7-2

CDR3 DNA: TGTGCCAGCAGCTTGACCGGGCTAGCGGGTCCTTCCTACGAGCAGTACTTC
CDR3 protein: CASSLTGLAGPSYEQYF
J gene: TRBJ2-7
D gene: TRBD2
clone size: .
V gene: TRBV5-8

CDR3 DNA: TGTGCCAGCATTCGGGGAACTGGAAACACCATATATTTT
CDR3 protein: CASIRGTGNTIYF
J gene: TRBJ1-3
D gene: .
clone size: many
V gene: TRBV6-1

CDR3 DNA: TGTGCCAGCAGCTCTCCAAGCCAGGGGGCTCAGGAGACCCAGTACTTC
CDR3 protein: CASSSPSQGAQETQYF
J gene: TRBJ2-5
D gene: TRBD1
clone size: .
V gene: TRBV13

CDR3 DNA: TGCGCCAGCAGCTCACAGGGATCTGGGGCCAACGTCCTGACTTTC
CDR3 protein: CASSSQGSGANVLTF
J gene: TRBJ2-6
D gene: .
clone size: many
V gene: TRBV5-1

CDR3 DNA: TGTGCCAGCAGCCCGACTGGCGAACACAATGAGCAGTTCTTC
CDR3 protein: CASSPTGEHNEQFF
J gene: TRBJ2-1
D gene: .
clone size: many
V gene: TRBV7-9

CDR3 DNA: TGTGCCAGCAGTTTCATCGACTCCTACGAGCAGTACTTC
CDR3 protein: CASSFIDSYEQYF
J gene: TRBJ2-7
D gene: .
clone size: few
V gene: TRBV27

CDR3 DNA: TGTGCCAGCAGCTCTCGAGGACAGGGAGAGACCCAGTACTTC
CDR3 protein: CASSSRGQGETQYF
J gene: TRBJ2-5
D gene: TRBD1
clone size: few
V gene: TRBV7-8

CDR3 DNA: TGTGCCAGCAGTACGCGACCAGCGATCTTGTTGGTCTTC
CDR3 protein: CASSTRPAILLVF
J gene: TRBJ2-1
D gene: .
clone size: .
V gene: TRBV11-3

CDR3 DNA: TGCGCCAGCAGCTTGGGGCTCGGGACAGAATCCTACGAGCAGTACTTC
CDR3 protein: CASSLGLGTESYEQYF
J gene: TRBJ2-7
D gene: TRBD1
clone size: .
V gene: TRBV5-1

CDR3 DNA: TGTGCCAGCAGCCAAGTTGCGGGTAAATCCTACAATGAGCAGTTCTTC
CDR3 protein: CASSQVAGKSYNEQFF
J gene: TRBJ2-1
D gene: .
clone size: many
V gene: TRBV14

CDR3 DNA: TGTGCCACCAGTGATTCCTGGACAGGGGGCAATCAGCCCCAGCATTTT
CDR3 protein: CATSDSWTGGNQPQHF
J gene: TRBJ1-5
D gene: TRBD1
clone size: .
V gene: TRBV24-1

CDR3 DNA: TGTGCCAGCAGCCAAGTAGGGCTACAGGCAGATACGCAGTATTTT
CDR3 protein: CASSQVGLQADTQYF
J gene: TRBJ2-3
D gene: .
clone size: .
V gene: TRBV3-1

CDR3 DNA: TGTGCCAGCAGCGCCCTCGGGGGGCTTGAGGAGACCCAGTACTTC
CDR3 protein: CASSALGGLEETQYF
J gene: TRBJ2-5
D gene: .
clone size: many
V gene: TRBV13

CDR3 DNA: TGTGCCAGCTCACCAGGGGGGGCGCGCCTAGCCTACGAGCAGTACTTC
CDR3 protein: CASSPGGARLAYEQYF
J gene: TRBJ2-7
D gene: .
clone size: many
V gene: TRBV18

CDR3 DNA: TGTGCCAGCAGTTTAGGGACAGGGGTGGCGGCTTTCTTT
CDR3 protein: CASSLGTGVAAFF
J gene: TRBJ1-1
D gene: TRBD1
clone size: many
V gene: TRBV12-3/TRBV12-4

CDR3 DNA: TGCAGCGTATTAGCGGGGCCCTCCTACGAGCAGTACTTC
CDR3 protein: CSVLAGPSYEQYF
J gene: TRBJ2-7
D gene: TRBD2
clone size: many
V gene: TRBV29-1

CDR3 DNA: TGTGCCAGCAGCAGGTTCACGAACACTGAAGCTTTCTTT
CDR3 protein: CASSRFTNTEAFF
J gene: TRBJ1-1
D gene: .
clone size: few
V gene: TRBV6-4

CDR3 DNA: TGTGCCAGCAGGAGACAGGGTGAAGGTGAAAAACTGTTTTTT
CDR3 protein: CASRRQGEGEKLFF
J gene: TRBJ1-4
D gene: TRBD1
clone size: many
V gene: TRBV2

CDR3 DNA: TGTGCCAGCAGTATCACAGGGGTCTATGGCTACACCTTC
CDR3 protein: CASSITGVYGYTF
J gene: TRBJ1-2
D gene: TRBD1
clone size: many
V gene: TRBV12-3/TRBV12-4

CDR3 DNA: TGTGCCAGCAGCTCGTCTAGCGGGCCAGAGACCCAGTACTTC
CDR3 protein: CASSSSSGPETQYF
J gene: TRBJ2-5
D gene: TRBD2
clone size: .
V gene: TRBV7-2